Listed here are 10 T cell receptor beta chains from one sample, sequenced in a study of blood T cell repertoires in COVID-19 (dated by TCRdb to about 2020). Library generation was performed with the immunoSEQ multiplex PCR assay. TCRdb obtained this table from immuneACCESS and retained in-frame rearrangements with V and J assigned. These tables miss some clones; where compared with another copy, unresolved V genes account for less than half of the shortfall, and the remainder is unexplained. The sample includes around 160,000 clones, with 86% observed a single time. The top ten clonotypes cover 0.99% of the sample. The material sequenced was peripheral blood. The source of these receptors is a man between 18 and 29 years old with acute or convalescent COVID-19.

The J gene is TRBJ2-2, the V gene TRBV11-1; a possible D gene is TRBD2 (5 bases). The V gene's germline CDR1 is SGHAT and CDR2 FQDESV (reference sequence). The CDR3 loop spans 14 amino acids. Trimming took off 2 bases at V and 5 bases at J, with 9 bases between the two ends. The CDR3 here is CASSLSSGTGELFF. CDR3 sequence (DNA): TGTGCCAGCAGCTTATCTTCGGGGACCGGGGAGCTGTTTTTT.

This chain joins TRBV2 and TRBJ2-2, with TRBD1 matching 9 bases. Germline assignment: CDR1 SNHLY and CDR2 FYNNEI. The ends lost 6 bases at V and 4 bases at J; junction bases unmatched: 12. The CDR3 runs to 17 residues. CDR3 sequence: CASRDGTGSWRTGELFF. In DNA form, the CDR3 reads TGTGCCAGCAGGGACGGGACAGGGTCGTGGCGCACCGGGGAGCTGTTTTTT.

The V and J genes are TRBV30 and TRBJ1-2; 9 bases line up with TRBD1. J lost 11 bases, V lost 0 bases, and 13 bases had no gene match. Germline values: CDR1 GTSNPN, CDR2 SVGIG (reference sequence). The CDR3 runs to 15 residues. The CDR3 protein is CAWSVPAGQGTGYTF. The CDR3 DNA reads as TGTGCCTGGAGTGTACCCGCCGGACAGGGGACTGGGTACACCTTC.

The V gene is TRBV6-5, the J gene TRBJ2-3, with D maybe TRBD2 (6 bases). The CDR3 spans 15 residues. The germline V gene has CDR1 MNHEY and CDR2 SVGAGI. V dropped 1 base and J dropped 2 bases, with 10 bases sitting between them. The CDR3 spells CASSYFGGNTDTQYF. The DNA for the CDR3 is TGTGCCAGCAGTTACTTCGGGGGAAACACAGATACGCAGTATTTT.

J is TRBJ2-3 and V is TRBV11-3; D is perhaps TRBD2 (6 bases). Germline lookup yields CDR1 SGHNT and CDR2 YENEEA. The CDR3 extends over 14 amino acids. The V and J ends lost 4 bases and 2 bases respectively, with 10 bases between them. The CDR3 spells CASSYGGATDTQYF. CDR3 DNA: TGTGCCAGCAGCTATGGCGGGGCCACAGATACGCAGTATTTT. Combining the CDR3 with reference TRBV11-3 and TRBJ2-3 gives the whole variable domain EAGVVQSPRYKIIEKKQPVAFWCNPISGHNTLYWYLQNLGQGPELLIRYENEEAVDDSQLPKDRFSAERLKGVDSTLKIQPAELGDSAVYLCASSYGGATDTQYFGPGTRLTVL.

This chain links TRBV7-9 with TRBJ1-1; 7 bases agree with TRBD1. The CDR3 consists of 14 residues. V trimming: 4 bases; J trimming: 3 bases; junction bases outside the gene matches: 5. Germline CDR1 reads SEHNR; CDR2 reads FQNEAQ (reference sequence). CDR3 in amino acids: CASSSWTGHTEAFF. CDR3 nucleotide sequence: TGTGCCAGCAGCTCATGGACAGGCCACACTGAAGCTTTCTTT.

V gene TRBV10-3 combines with J gene TRBJ1-2; no firm D call. Germline V gives CDR1 ENHRY, CDR2 SYGVKD. This CDR3 has 14 amino acids. V shed 0 bases and J shed 7 bases, with 12 bases lying between them. CDR3 protein: CAISESQVASGYTF. The CDR3 DNA reads as TGTGCCATCAGTGAGTCGCAGGTAGCGAGTGGCTACACCTTC.

The rearrangement joins TRBV2 to TRBJ1-6; 7 nucleotides match TRBD1. The CDR3 has 13 residues. CDR1 SNHLY and CDR2 FYNNEI come from the germline V gene. V shed 8 bases, J shed 10 bases, and the junction held 8 bases outside the gene matches. The CDR3 is CASAWDSTSPLHF. The CDR3 bases are TGTGCCAGCGCCTGGGACAGCACATCACCCCTCCACTTT. Full variable domain (rest looked up from reference TRBV2 and TRBJ1-6): EPEVTQTPSHQVTQMGQEVILRCVPISNHLYFYWYRQILGQKVEFLVSFYNNEISEKSEIFDDQFSVERPDGSNFTLKIRSTKLEDSAMYFCASAWDSTSPLHFGNGTRLTVT.

The chain has TRBV24-1 and TRBJ2-3, with 12 nucleotides matching TRBD1. Germline trimming cut 7 bases from V and 4 bases from J; bases unmatched to any gene: 5. Germline CDR1 KGHDR, CDR2 SFDVKD. The CDR3 covers 15 residues. The CDR3, as DNA: TGTGCCACCAGCCCGGGACAGGGGGCATCAGATACGCAGTATTTT. Protein sequence: CATSPGQGASDTQYF.

The gene calls are TRBV19 and TRBJ2-1; TRBD1 aligns across 10 bases. V gave up 6 bases and J gave up 7 bases; unmatched junction bases: 6. The CDR3 totals 14 residues. CDR1 is LNHDA, CDR2 SQIVND, per germline (reference sequence). The CDR3, as DNA: TGTGCCAGTAGGACAGGGGGCTATACAAATGAGCAGTTCTTC. Translating gives CASRTGGYTNEQFF.